This T cell receptor (beta chain) appears in the sequencing data of a study of blood T cell repertoires in COVID-19. Study-wide context: Sources were T cells, B-cell-depleted T cells, or PBMCs; the material itself was cDNA or gDNA.

Per the study methods: Reference gene primer amplification gave estimated nucleated cell counts. Libraries were prepared by immunoSEQ multiplex PCR; TCRdb keeps only in-frame clonotypes and omits some of them. The V and J calls and clone size were taken over from that table, and D and trimming were inferred from the DNA. This table holds about 240,000 clones, about 91% found once. The receptor was derived from a woman younger than 45 with acute COVID-19. Sequencing used PBMCs or T cells enriched from blood (not recorded which).

The CDR3 sequence: CASSPSGWSGINSPLHF. The CDR3 DNA follows: TGTGCCAGTAGTCCCTCGGGCTGGAGCGGCATTAATTCACCCCTCCACTTT. The chain couples TRBV19 to TRBJ1-6; no clear D gene. The CDR3 sequence is 17 residues long. CDR1 LNHDA and CDR2 SQIVND come from the germline V gene (reference sequence). Between the trimmed V and J ends, which lost 5 bases and 6 bases, there was a span of 20 bases.